This T cell receptor beta chain is drawn from a study of T cells after somatic rescue of genetic block. The CDR3 contains 14 residues. Germline assignment: CDR1 SGHRS and CDR2 YFSETQ. V was trimmed by 3 bases and J by 4 bases, leaving 14 bases between them. Method: immunoSEQ multiplex PCR; TCRdb's copy keeps in-frame clones and lacks some. The repertoire has roughly 67,000 clones, just under 95% of them found once; the top ten carry about 2.7%. Sequencing was carried out using peripheral blood mononuclear cells (PBMCs). The clonotype comes from a man between 40 and 49 years old. The chain has TRBV5-1 and TRBJ2-7; a possible D gene is TRBD1 (6 bases). CDR3: CASSWDTGSYEQYF. CDR3 nucleotide sequence: TGCGCCAGCAGCTGGGACACGGGGTCGTACGAGCAGTACTTC.